This record concerns one T cell receptor beta chain sequence. V was pared by 3 bases and J by 0 bases, with 3 bases of the junction left unmatched. The CDR3 has 15 residues. Germline CDR1 is SGHAT and CDR2 is FQNNGV. The entry originates in a study of cytomegalovirus exposure and HLA in healthy donors. PCR used 60 Vbeta primers and 13 Jbeta primers. Produced via immunoSEQ multiplex PCR; TCRdb's table is partial and in-frame only. The table lists roughly 120,000 clones. In nominal health when sampled, donors likely had unrecorded immune exposures nonetheless. Sequencing was carried out using PBMCs. The receptor was isolated from a man younger than 30 in good health and CMV-seronegative. The V call is TRBV11-2, the J call TRBJ2-7; 9 nucleotides match TRBD2. As DNA, the CDR3 is TGTGCCAGCAGCTTGCCGGGACTAGCCTCCTACGAGCAGTACTTC. It specifies CASSLPGLASYEQYF.